This T cell receptor beta chain was sequenced during a study of shared clonotypes between healthy human individuals. From germline, CDR1 is SNHLY and CDR2 FYNNEI. This CDR3 spans 14 amino acids. Deletions cut 10 bases from V and 4 bases from J, with 18 bases between. The table came from immunoSEQ multiplex PCR; TCRdb's copy has only in-frame clones and leaves some out. The table has fewer than 2.5 million clones, approximately 93% seen once. The TCR sequence derives from a man younger than 35 in good health. Some clones in this sample may be carry-over from other donors' samples. Material for sequencing was naive CD4+ T cells from PBMCs. Specified subset: CD45RA+ positively selected. The gene calls are TRBV2 and TRBJ2-3, with D possibly TRBD2 on 5 matching bases. The CDR3 is CANKRTVGADTQYF. For the CDR3, the DNA is TGTGCCAACAAGAGGACGGTCGGGGCAGATACGCAGTATTTT.